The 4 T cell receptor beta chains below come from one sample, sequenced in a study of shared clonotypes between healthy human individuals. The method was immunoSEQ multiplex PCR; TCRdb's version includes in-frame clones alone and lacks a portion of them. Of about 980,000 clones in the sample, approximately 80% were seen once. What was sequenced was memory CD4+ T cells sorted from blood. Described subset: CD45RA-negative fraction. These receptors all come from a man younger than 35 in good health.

This CDR3 reads CAISGGDQETQYF. DNA for the CDR3: TGTGCCATCAGTGGGGGAGATCAAGAGACCCAGTACTTC. The chain joins TRBV10-3 to TRBJ2-5, with D possibly being TRBD2 (5 bases). V was trimmed by 4 bases and J by 2 bases, leaving 8 bases between them. The germline gives CDR1 ENHRY, CDR2 SYGVKD. The CDR3 spans 13 residues.

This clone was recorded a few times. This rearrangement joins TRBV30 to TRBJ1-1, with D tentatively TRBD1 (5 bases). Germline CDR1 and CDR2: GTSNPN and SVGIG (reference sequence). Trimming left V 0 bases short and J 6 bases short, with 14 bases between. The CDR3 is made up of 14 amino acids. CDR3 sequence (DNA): TGTGCCTGGAGTGTACCAGGGAAAGGGGCTGAAGCTTTCTTT. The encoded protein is CAWSVPGKGAEAFF.

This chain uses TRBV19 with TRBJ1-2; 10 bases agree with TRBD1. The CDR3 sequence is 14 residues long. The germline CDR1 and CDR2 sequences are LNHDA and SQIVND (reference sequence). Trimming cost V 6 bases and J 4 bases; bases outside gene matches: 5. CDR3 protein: CASRRDRGFYGYTF. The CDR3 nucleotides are TGTGCCAGTAGAAGGGACAGGGGCTTCTATGGCTACACCTTC.

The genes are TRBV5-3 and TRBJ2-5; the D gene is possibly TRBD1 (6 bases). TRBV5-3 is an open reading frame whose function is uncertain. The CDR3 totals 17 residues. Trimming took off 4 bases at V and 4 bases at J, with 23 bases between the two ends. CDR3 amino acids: CARSVTLLPQGRETQYF. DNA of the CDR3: TGTGCCAGAAGCGTTACCTTACTACCACAGGGAAGAGAGACCCAGTACTTC.